Shown below are 28 T cell receptor beta chains from a single sample sequenced in a study of graft-versus-host responses after intestinal transplantation. Clones were sequenced by immunoSEQ multiplex PCR, and TCRdb holds only the in-frame ones, with some missing. The sample consists of 70,000 or so clones, over 70% of them appearing once. No antigen is known for these receptors. The sequences come from unstimulated CD4+ T cells sorted from spleen or lymph node cells, collected before transplant. These TCRs come from a human donor who was the organ donor for an intestinal transplant.

This chain connects TRBV18 to TRBJ2-3; 10 bases align to TRBD2. The CDR3 is 15 amino acids. V was pared by 4 bases and J by 2 bases, with 3 bases of the junction left unmatched. Germline CDR1 and CDR2: KGHSH and LQKENI. The CDR3 nucleotides read TGTGCCAGCTCACTAGCGGGGGGCACCACAGATACGCAGTATTTT. This gives the protein CASSLAGGTTDTQYF.

J is TRBJ2-7 and V is TRBV5-3, with 9 nucleotides matching TRBD1. TRBV5-3 belongs to the ORF category, with a function that is uncertain. CDR3 size: 15 residues. The J segment lost 4 bases and the V segment lost 4 bases, leaving 9 bases of the junction unmatched. The CDR3 loop is CARSHKDRGVYEQYV. As DNA, the CDR3 is TGTGCCAGAAGCCACAAGGACAGGGGTGTTTACGAGCAGTACGTC.

With regard to this clone: Compared with germline, one end of the junction differs, possibly owing to a read error. V is TRBV7-7 and J is TRBJ2-2, with no clear D. CDR1 SSHAT and CDR2 FNYEAQ come from the germline V gene (reference sequence). The CDR3 spans 15 residues. CDR3 nucleotide sequence: TGTGCTAGCAGCCCCATGAGGCCGAACACCGGGGAGCTGTTTTTT. Amino acids: CASSPMRPNTGELFF.

V gene TRBV27 combines with J gene TRBJ1-6, with a weak D call TRBD1 (5 bases). This CDR3 is built from 15 residues. Between the trimmed V and J ends, which lost 1 base and 5 bases, there was a span of 9 bases. CDR1 and CDR2 (germline): MNHEY, SMNVEV (reference sequence). The CDR3 bases are TGTGCCAGCAGTTTATTGGCAGGGAATAATTCACCCCTCCACTTT. It is translated as CASSLLAGNNSPLHF.

This clone showed up just once. The chain joins TRBV6-5 to TRBJ1-2, with no clear D. The V gene's germline CDR1 is MNHEY and CDR2 SVGAGI. The CDR3 extends over 13 amino acids. Trimming left V 1 base short and J 8 bases short, with 11 bases between. The CDR3 protein is CASSYLPYLGYTF. CDR3 nucleotides: TGTGCCAGCAGTTACTTGCCTTACTTAGGCTACACCTTC.

This chain connects TRBV6-1 to TRBJ2-4; 8 nucleotides agree with TRBD2. Germline-derived CDR1 and CDR2 are MNHNS and SASEGT. J lost 4 bases, V lost 7 bases, and 9 bases had no gene match. The CDR3 runs to 15 residues. The CDR3 DNA is TGTGCCAGCACCCGGGGGGGCAGGGAGAAAAACATTCAGTACTTC. Protein: CASTRGGREKNIQYF.

The V and J genes are TRBV5-1 and TRBJ1-2; TRBD1 matches at 9 bases. The J segment lost 4 bases and the V segment lost 0 bases, leaving 1 base of the junction unmatched. The CDR3 length is 14 residues. Germline V gives CDR1 SGHRS, CDR2 YFSETQ. The CDR3 nucleotides read TGCGCCAGCAGCTTGGGGGGACAGGGCTATGGCTACACCTTC. It translates to CASSLGGQGYGYTF.

The chain couples TRBV14 to TRBJ2-2; 7 bases fit TRBD1. Per germline, CDR1 SGHDN and CDR2 FVKESK. The CDR3 runs 15 residues. The trim removed 6 bases at V and 5 bases at J, leaving 9 bases unmatched. The CDR3 nucleotides read TGTGCCAGCAGTCCCACAGGGGCGAGAACCGGGGAGCTGTTTTTT. Translated, it gives CASSPTGARTGELFF.

The rearrangement joins TRBV6-1 to TRBJ1-5; D gene uncertain. The germline CDR1 and CDR2 sequences are MNHNS and SASEGT. CDR3 size: 14 residues. The V end was cut by 3 bases, the J end by 5 bases, with 11 bases between. The CDR3 nucleotides are TGTGCCAGCAGTGACAGATTACGGGATCAGCCCCAGCATTTT. Its protein product is CASSDRLRDQPQHF.

The chain joins TRBV5-1 to TRBJ1-6, with TRBD1 identical over 9 bases. This CDR3 contains 15 residues. J gave up 8 bases and V 0 bases, and 3 bases lay outside the gene matches. Per germline, CDR1 SGHRS and CDR2 YFSETQ. CDR3 DNA: TGCGCCAGCAGCTTGGAAACAGGGGGCGATTCACCCCTCCACTTT. Translation: CASSLETGGDSPLHF.

This rearrangement joins TRBV28 to TRBJ2-1; 12 positions match TRBD2. The J segment lost 9 bases and the V segment lost 3 bases, leaving 6 bases of the junction unmatched. Germline-derived CDR1 and CDR2 are MDHEN and SYDVKM. This CDR3 region has 15 residues. The DNA of the CDR3 is TGTGCCAGCAGTTTGCTAGCGGGGGGGCCGCTTGAGCAGTTCTTC. This sequence encodes CASSLLAGGPLEQFF.

The rearrangement uses TRBV6-1 and TRBJ2-7, with 7 bases identical to TRBD1. Germline assignment: CDR1 MNHNS and CDR2 SASEGT. The V gene end was trimmed by 4 bases and the J gene end by 2 bases; junction bases not matched to a gene: 5. The CDR3 extends over 14 amino acids. CDR3 sequence reads: CASSAYRGAYEQYV. The CDR3 bases are TGTGCCAGCAGTGCATACAGGGGAGCCTACGAGCAGTACGTC.

The chain combines TRBV2 with TRBJ2-1, with TRBD2 matching 10 bases. Germline V gene data show CDR1 as SNHLY and CDR2 as FYNNEI. The CDR3 runs 14 residues. Trimming removed 11 bases from V and 9 bases from J; junction bases left unmatched: 13. The CDR3 bases are TGTGCCGATGGGGGCGAGCGGGGGGGCAGTGAGCAGTTCTTC. It codes for CADGGERGGSEQFF.

The chain recombines TRBV6-4 with TRBJ2-3; a possible D gene is TRBD1 (5 bases). Germline-derived CDR1 and CDR2 are MRHNA and SNTAGT. Deletions cut 5 bases from V and 1 base from J, with 10 bases between. The length of the CDR3 is 14 residues. DNA of the CDR3: TGTGCCAGCAGTTTAGGGGCCGGCACAGATACGCAGTATTTT. Protein sequence: CASSLGAGTDTQYF.

The rearrangement links TRBV28 to TRBJ1-6, with TRBD1 matching over 8 bases. The V gene end was trimmed by 3 bases and the J gene end by 7 bases; junction bases not matched to a gene: 5. The CDR3 is made up of 15 amino acids. Germline lookup yields CDR1 MDHEN and CDR2 SYDVKM. The CDR3 DNA is TGTGCCAGCAGTTTCCCAGGGGGCGAGAATTCACCCCTCCACTTT. It codes for CASSFPGGENSPLHF.

The chain links TRBV28 to TRBJ1-1; tentative D call: TRBD1 (6 bases). Germline-derived CDR1 and CDR2 are MDHEN and SYDVKM. This CDR3 spans 14 amino acids. This CDR3 reads CGLVGGPMNTEAFF. The CDR3 coding sequence is TGTGGCCTAGTCGGGGGGCCCATGAACACTGAAGCTTTCTTT.

This sequence joins TRBV5-1 and TRBJ1-5, with 7 bases fitting TRBD1. Germline V gene lookup returns CDR1 SGHRS and CDR2 YFSETQ. Losses at the gene ends were 4 bases for V and 3 bases for J; bases not matched to a gene: 7. There are 15 residues in the CDR3. In DNA form, the CDR3 reads TGCGCCAGCAGCCTGGGGGACAGCCACAATCAGCCCCAGCATTTT. Its protein product is CASSLGDSHNQPQHF.

This clone was seen a handful of times. This chain uses TRBV10-3 with TRBJ1-4, with D maybe TRBD1 (6 bases). This CDR3 has 13 residues. V was clipped by 4 bases and J by 8 bases, with 11 bases between them. Germline V gene data show CDR1 as ENHRY and CDR2 as SYGVKD. The CDR3 DNA follows: TGTGCCATCAGTGGAACAGGGAACGAAAAACTGTTTTTT. Amino acids: CAISGTGNEKLFF.

J is TRBJ2-3 and V is TRBV29-1, with D possibly matching TRBD2 (5 bases). The CDR3 has 13 amino acids. Germline CDR1 and CDR2: SQVTM and ANQGSEA. V lost 8 bases to trimming and J lost 6 bases, with 18 bases between them. CDR3 coding DNA: TGCAGCATAGCCTCGGGCCGCGGGGATACGCAGTATTTT. Its translation is CSIASGRGDTQYF.

This chain joins TRBV29-1 and TRBJ2-3, with D possibly TRBD2 on 6 matching bases. The CDR3 length is 15 residues. V lost 6 bases and J lost 1, with 17 bases in between. Germline V lookup: CDR1 SQVTM, CDR2 ANQGSEA. CDR3 loop: CSVPLAQGGTDTQYF. CDR3 DNA: TGCAGCGTCCCTCTAGCGCAAGGAGGCACAGATACGCAGTATTTT.

J is TRBJ2-1 and V is TRBV5-4; 8 positions match TRBD2. There are 13 residues in the CDR3. The germline V gene has CDR1 SGHNT and CDR2 YYREEE (reference sequence). After removal of 7 bases from V and 9 bases from J, the junction contained 9 bases not matched to a gene. As DNA, the CDR3 is TGTGCCAGCGAGCGGGGGCCCTTCAGTGAGCAGTTCTTC. This encodes CASERGPFSEQFF.

The chain combines TRBV18 with TRBJ2-1; 13 bases are a match to TRBD2. CDR1 is KGHSH, CDR2 LQKENI, per germline. V lost 5 bases, J lost 0 bases, and 7 bases stayed unmatched. The CDR3 runs 18 residues. This chain's CDR3 is CASSASGTSGVSYNEQFF. CDR3 bases: TGTGCCAGCTCAGCGTCCGGGACTAGCGGGGTCTCCTACAATGAGCAGTTCTTC.

This clone has only a few counts. This chain links TRBV10-3 with TRBJ1-6; D is perhaps TRBD1 (5 bases). This CDR3 is built from 17 residues. Germline V gives CDR1 ENHRY, CDR2 SYGVKD. The V gene lost 3 bases and the J gene lost 0 bases, with 12 bases spanning the gap. The CDR3 reads CAISESRDSSYNSPLHF. For the CDR3, the DNA is TGTGCCATCAGTGAATCTCGAGACAGCTCCTATAATTCACCCCTCCACTTT.

V gene TRBV4-2 combines with J gene TRBJ1-5; 9 bases align to TRBD1. Germline lookup yields CDR1 LGHNA and CDR2 YNFKEQ. V lost 3 bases and J lost 5; bases outside the gene matches: 2. CDR3 size: 14 residues. The CDR3, as DNA: TGTGCCAGCAGCCAGGGACAGGGTGATCAGCCCCAGCATTTT. It translates to CASSQGQGDQPQHF.

V usage is TRBV7-3 and J usage is TRBJ2-2; 11 bases agree with TRBD2. V shed 5 bases and J 4 bases; nucleotides not matched to a gene: 3. The germline gives CDR1 SGHTA, CDR2 FQGTGA. CDR3 length equals 15 residues. In DNA form, the CDR3 reads TGTGCCAGCAGCGCAACTAGCGGGGGCACCGGGGAGCTGTTTTTT. It codes for CASSATSGGTGELFF.

The J gene is TRBJ2-7, the V gene TRBV28; D is uncertain. The CDR3 contains 11 residues. CDR1 MDHEN and CDR2 SYDVKM come from the germline V gene. Trimming cost V 5 bases and J 2 bases, with 4 bases left between them. CDR3 nucleotide sequence: TGTGCCAGCAGTGACACCTACGAGCAGTACGTC. It is translated as CASSDTYEQYV.

The chain carries TRBV14 and TRBJ2-7; TRBD1 might be the D (5 bases). Germline V gene lookup returns CDR1 SGHDN and CDR2 FVKESK. With 1 base removed from V and 4 bases from J, the gap between germline ends came to 8 bases. This CDR3 contains 13 residues. CDR3: CASSQVAGYEQYV. In DNA form, the CDR3 reads TGTGCCAGCAGCCAAGTGGCAGGGTACGAGCAGTACGTC.

This clone came up once. The genes are TRBV11-2 and TRBJ2-5; D possibly corresponds to TRBD2 (5 bases). The CDR3 is 16 amino acids. The ends were cut back, 3 bases at V and 2 bases at J, with 16 bases in the middle. CDR1 is SGHAT, CDR2 FQNNGV, per germline. CDR3 protein: CASSFGLAPLQETQYF. CDR3 DNA: TGTGCCAGCAGCTTCGGGCTAGCTCCTCTACAAGAGACCCAGTACTTC.